Following are 2 T cell receptor beta chains from one sample sequenced in a study of cytomegalovirus exposure and HLA in healthy donors. The PCR was carried out with 60 Vbeta primers and 13 Jbeta primers. TCRdb's copy holds only in-frame clones and misses some; the assay was immunoSEQ multiplex PCR. The sample records 250,000 to 350,000 clones, about four fifths being singletons. Sequencing input: PBMCs. The receptors derive from a girl between 2 and 10 years old in good health and CMV-seronegative.

The chain couples TRBV30 to TRBJ2-7, with 9 bases matching TRBD1. Germline V lookup: CDR1 GTSNPN, CDR2 SVGIG (reference sequence). V trimming: 1 base; J trimming: 4 bases; junction bases outside the gene matches: 2. CDR3 length equals 13 residues. CDR3 DNA: TGTGCCTGGAGTGCGACAGGGGGGTACGAGCAGTACTTC. Protein: CAWSATGGYEQYF.

This chain connects TRBV19 to TRBJ1-1; D remains ambiguous. The germline V gene has CDR1 LNHDA and CDR2 SQIVND (reference sequence). V was trimmed by 5 bases and J by 5 bases, leaving 12 bases between them. This CDR3 contains 13 residues. The CDR3 coding sequence is TGTGCCAGTAGTTTCGGACTTCGGACTGAAGCTTTCTTT. It specifies CASSFGLRTEAFF.